Below are 11 T cell receptor beta chains sequenced from a single sample in a study of blood T cell repertoires in COVID-19. Generated by immunoSEQ multiplex PCR, the TCRdb table keeps only in-frame clones and is missing some. The sample has about 220,000 clones, less than 90% seen once; the top ten hold 2.6%. The material sequenced was PBMCs or T cells enriched from blood (not recorded which). The receptors were sampled from a woman aged 25 to 39 who had recovered from COVID-19.

This clone appeared once. CDR3 DNA: TGCGCCAGCAGCTTGGGGGACAGACAGACTAATGAAAAACTGTTTTTT. Translation gives CASSLGDRQTNEKLFF. The rearrangement joins TRBV5-1 to TRBJ1-4; TRBD1 matches 7 bases. Germline CDR1 SGHRS, CDR2 YFSETQ. V gave up 0 bases and J gave up 2 bases; unmatched junction bases: 4. The CDR3 is 16 amino acids.

The rearrangement links TRBV29-1 to TRBJ1-1; the match to TRBD1 covers 8 bases. With V trimmed by 6 bases and J by 4 bases, 4 bases remained unmatched. This CDR3 comprises 12 residues. Per germline, CDR1 SQVTM and CDR2 ANQGSEA. The CDR3 here is CSVMTGATEAFF. DNA for the CDR3: TGCAGCGTGATGACAGGGGCCACTGAAGCTTTCTTT.

This clone was recorded once. The chain uses TRBV9 and TRBJ1-4; 7 bases agree with TRBD1. The CDR3 spans 15 residues. Germline V lookup: CDR1 SGDLS, CDR2 YYNGEE. Losses at the gene ends were 2 bases for V and 5 bases for J; bases not matched to a gene: 6. CDR3 sequence (DNA): TGTGCCAGCAGCGTGGGGGACAGAGGAAATGAAAAACTGTTTTTT. This translates into CASSVGDRGNEKLFF.

V is TRBV2 and J is TRBJ1-3; no reliable D call. Trimming pared 4 bases from V and 2 bases from J, leaving 9 bases between. Per germline, CDR1 SNHLY and CDR2 FYNNEI. This CDR3 spans 14 amino acids. The CDR3 DNA follows: TGTGCCAGCAGTGCACGTACAGCTGGAAACACCATATATTTT. Amino acid sequence: CASSARTAGNTIYF.

The V and J genes are TRBV9 and TRBJ1-5, with 7 bases matching TRBD1. The junction had 4 bases not matched to a gene; V was cut back by 0 bases and J by 7 bases. Germline V CDR1 and CDR2: SGDLS, YYNGEE. This CDR3 contains 14 residues. The CDR3 protein is CASSVAAGGQPQHF. The CDR3 coding sequence is TGTGCCAGCAGCGTAGCGGCAGGGGGACAGCCCCAGCATTTT.

This clone was detected once. The chain couples TRBV11-2 to TRBJ2-7; TRBD2 agrees at 7 bases. The CDR3 totals 13 residues. Germline V CDR1 and CDR2: SGHAT, FQNNGV. The V gene end was trimmed by 5 bases and the J gene end by 3 bases; junction bases not matched to a gene: 4. The chain's CDR3 is CASSVRGGYEQYF. The CDR3 nucleotides are TGTGCCAGCAGCGTACGCGGGGGCTACGAGCAGTACTTC. Filled out from reference TRBV11-2 and TRBJ2-7, the complete variable domain reads EAGVAQSPRYKIIEKRQSVAFWCNPISGHATLYWYQQILGQGPKLLIQFQNNGVVDDSQLPKDRFSAERLKGVDSTLKIQPAKLEDSAVYLCASSVRGGYEQYFGPGTRLTVT.

This chain uses TRBV4-1 with TRBJ2-2; possibly TRBD2 for D (7 bases). The length of the CDR3 is 17 residues. Germline CDR1 reads MGHRA; CDR2 reads YSYEKL. Trimming took off 2 bases at V and 6 bases at J, with 19 bases between the two ends. The CDR3 DNA is TGCGCCAGCAGCCAAATGTGGGGGGGCCTTCGGCCCGGGGAGCTGTTTTTT. Protein product: CASSQMWGGLRPGELFF.

The rearrangement joins TRBV4-3 to TRBJ1-5, with 9 positions matching TRBD1. CDR3 length: 14 residues. From germline, CDR1 is LGHNA and CDR2 YSLEER. With 5 bases clipped from V and 7 bases from J, the junction kept 6 bases outside the gene matches. The CDR3 coding sequence is TGCGCCAGCAGCTCGCACAGGGGGCTGCAGCCCCAGCATTTT. It yields the protein CASSSHRGLQPQHF.

The V and J genes are TRBV6-1 and TRBJ1-5; D is undetermined. V was cut by 4 bases and J by 7 bases, with 23 bases left in between. Germline V gives CDR1 MNHNS, CDR2 SASEGT. This CDR3 comprises 17 residues. The chain's CDR3 is CASSGGRPARVGQPQHF. CDR3 nucleotide sequence: TGTGCCAGCAGTGGCGGGAGGCCAGCAAGAGTCGGGCAGCCCCAGCATTTT.

The chain uses TRBV6-5 and TRBJ2-6; D not certain. The V gene lost 8 bases and the J gene lost 1 base, with 6 bases spanning the gap. The CDR3 runs to 13 residues. Germline values: CDR1 MNHEY, CDR2 SVGAGI. The CDR3 sequence: CASQESGANVLTF. The DNA of the CDR3 is TGTGCCAGCCAGGAATCTGGGGCCAACGTCCTGACTTTC.

This clone was detected once. The chain joins TRBV7-2 to TRBJ1-6; a possible D gene is TRBD1 (6 bases). Trimming took off 5 bases at V and 10 bases at J, with 15 bases between the two ends. The V gene's germline CDR1 is SGHTA and CDR2 FQGNSA. The CDR3 runs to 14 residues. CDR3 nucleotides: TGTGCCAGCAGCCCAGGGACACAGTCGTCACCCCTCCACTTT. Translating gives CASSPGTQSSPLHF.